This T cell receptor (beta chain) was profiled in a study of healthy donors' naive CD4 and CD8 T cells (dated by TCRdb to between 2015 and 2017). Describing the broader study: The donors were selected to cover three age groups of six people each (20-25, 40-50 and 60-70 years), had a mean age of 44, and were half female. The donors were HLA-typed by sequencing at HLA-A, -B, -C, -DRB1, -DQB1 and -DPB1, using the SBTexcellerator protocol, an ABI3130xl analyzer and SBTengine software. The peripheral blood mononuclear cells came from about 18 individuals who were healthy and unrelated. Rearranged TCR alpha and beta chains from naive CD4+ and CD8+ T cells were sequenced in the study to test how TCR variation relates to lineage commitment. The TCR alpha libraries followed the same workflow as the beta chain, except for a newly designed primer set that covered all functional IMGT alpha gene variants. General study outcomes and caveats: Most V and J gene segments were reportedly biased between naive CD4+ and CD8+ cells, consistently across donors and independent of HLA genotype. Because the alpha and beta chains were sequenced in bulk, pairing them was not possible, and so effects of the combined chains went unevaluated. Approximately 12% of the variance in CD4/CD8 propensity appeared to be explained jointly by V genes, J genes and CDR3 charge, in a largely additive manner. Possible repertoire bias arising from homeostatic proliferation of naive T cells was not directly addressed. In both chains, CD4+ lineage was associated with a positively charged CDR3, and CD8+ lineage was associated with a negatively charged CDR3.

Sequences SQVTM (CDR1) and ANQGSEA (CDR2) are obtained from the germline V gene. V is pared back by 2 bases and J by 2 bases, with 15 bases lying between the germline termini. The CDR3 starts with the cysteine, ends with the phenylalanine, and has 15 residues. Here the CDR3 DNA is all that survives: 45 bases in frame from base 1. For sequencing, a 454 GS FLX Titanium was employed. A previously published linear amplification protocol was used to build the TCR libraries, starting from 500 ng of total RNA. Sequencing was carried out on the Roche/454 Genome Sequencer using Titanium chemistry. As for how the authors treated the data: From four or five of the healthy donors, a total of 75,000 to 90,000 rearranged TCR alpha transcripts were sequenced. Duplicate transcripts were removed, and each unique TCR clonotype was defined by its CDR3 junction following IMGT nomenclature. In R 2.13.0, logistic regression modeled CD4 versus CD8 status on V and J genes, adjusting for donor effects, with Bonferroni correction for multiple testing. TCRdb's own reprocessing of the public reads used fastp at Q25 and MiXCR and kept productive beta chains. Each entry merges the rows of one CDR3 protein and shows their most common DNA and genes. The V and J calls follow TCRdb's processing rather than the paper's. The table for this sample lists approximately 180,000 distinct CDR3 sequences; over 60% of them were counted only once. Together, the top ten hold approximately 2.5% of the sample.

Cells with a CD4+CD8-CD45RO-CD45RA+ profile were isolated by FACS and defined as naive CD4+ T cells, and those with a CD8+CD4-CD45RA+CD27bright profile were defined as naive CD8+ T cells. Antibodies against CD4 (RPA-T4), CD8 (SK1), CD27 (O323), CD45RA (HI100) and CD45RO (UCHL1) were used for sorting. This clonotype showed up just a few times. No cognate antigen has been identified for it. The sample holds no much larger clone one base away, and base qualities are not on file. The sequencing sample was made of naive CD4+ and CD8+ T cells sorted from blood, pooled from several donors. The cell subset or site label, read with the paper, signifies: FACS-sorted naive CD4+ (CD45RO-CD45RA+) and naive CD8+ (CD45RA+CD27bright) T cells. This receptor was obtained from a pool of human donors in good health; the sample pools cells from several healthy donors. The rearranged segments are TRBV29-1 and TRBJ1-2, with TRBD1 perhaps the D gene, on 6 matching bases. The DNA sequence is given as TGCAGCGTTGAATTACAGGGTGTTATAAACTATGGCTACACCTTC. Its protein is CSVELQGVINYGYTF.